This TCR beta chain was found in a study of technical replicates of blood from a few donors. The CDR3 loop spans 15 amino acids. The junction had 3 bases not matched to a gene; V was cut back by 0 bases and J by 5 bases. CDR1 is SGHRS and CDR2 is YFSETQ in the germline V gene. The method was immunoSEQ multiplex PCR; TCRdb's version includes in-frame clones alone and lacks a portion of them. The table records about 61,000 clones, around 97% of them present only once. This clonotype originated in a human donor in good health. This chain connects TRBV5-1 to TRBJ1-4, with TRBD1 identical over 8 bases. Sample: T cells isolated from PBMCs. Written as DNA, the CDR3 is TGCGCCAGCAGCTTGGGTACAGGGGGGAATGAAAAACTGTTTTTT. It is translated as CASSLGTGGNEKLFF. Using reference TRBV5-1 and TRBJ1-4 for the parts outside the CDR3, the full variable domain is KAGVTQTPRYLIKTRGQQVTLSCSPISGHRSVSWYQQTPGQGLQFLFEYFSETQRNKGNFPGRFSGRQFSNSRSEMNVSTLELGDSALYLCASSLGTGGNEKLFFGSGTQLSVL.